The T cell receptor (beta chain) described here comes from a study of cytomegalovirus exposure and HLA in healthy donors. The primer mix had 60 Vbeta and 13 Jbeta primers. Profiled with immunoSEQ multiplex PCR; TCRdb holds only in-frame clones, not every one. Among about 160,000 clones listed, about 72% were seen once. V lost 0 bases, J lost 0 bases, and 13 bases lay in between. This CDR3 spans 17 amino acids. CDR1 and CDR2 from the germline V gene are SGHRS and YFSETQ. The chain joins TRBV5-1 to TRBJ2-1; D unclear. This sequence was found in a man aged 50-60 years in good health and CMV-seropositive. The specimen sequenced was PBMCs. CDR3 amino acids: CASSLGGSVSSYNEQFF. As DNA, the CDR3 is TGCGCCAGCAGCTTGGGCGGTTCGGTTTCCTCCTACAATGAGCAGTTCTTC.